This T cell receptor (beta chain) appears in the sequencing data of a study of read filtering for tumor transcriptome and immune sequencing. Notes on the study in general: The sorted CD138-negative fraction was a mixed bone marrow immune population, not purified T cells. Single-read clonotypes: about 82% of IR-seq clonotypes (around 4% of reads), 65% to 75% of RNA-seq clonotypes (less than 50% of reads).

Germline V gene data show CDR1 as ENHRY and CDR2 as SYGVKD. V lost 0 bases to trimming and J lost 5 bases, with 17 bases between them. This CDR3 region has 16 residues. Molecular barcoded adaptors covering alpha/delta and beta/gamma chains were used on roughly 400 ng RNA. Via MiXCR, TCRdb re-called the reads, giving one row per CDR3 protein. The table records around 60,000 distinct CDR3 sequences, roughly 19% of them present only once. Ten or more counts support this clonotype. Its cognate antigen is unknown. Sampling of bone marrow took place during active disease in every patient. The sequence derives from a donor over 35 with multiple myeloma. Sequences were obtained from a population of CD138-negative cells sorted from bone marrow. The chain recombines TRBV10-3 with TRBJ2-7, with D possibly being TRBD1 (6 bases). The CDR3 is CAISESMAQGEDEQYF. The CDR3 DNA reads TGTGCCATCAGTGAGTCGATGGCACAGGGTGAGGACGAGCAGTACTTC.